This passage covers 11 T cell receptor beta chains from one sample sequenced in a study of blood T cell repertoires in COVID-19. Only in-frame clones appear in the TCRdb table, and some are missing; sequencing was by immunoSEQ multiplex PCR. The sample includes around 140,000 clones, around 87% of them seen just once. Specimen: peripheral blood. The receptors were gathered from a man in his 70s with active COVID-19.

J is TRBJ1-6 and V is TRBV7-2; D possibly corresponds to TRBD1 (6 bases). Germline V gene sequence: CDR1 SGHTA, CDR2 FQGNSA. CDR3 length: 13 residues. V dropped 5 bases and J dropped 8 bases, with 10 bases sitting between them. CDR3: CASSTTGDSPLHF. CDR3 bases: TGTGCCAGCAGCACGACAGGAGATTCACCCCTCCACTTT.

V is TRBV7-9 and J is TRBJ1-4; 7 bases match TRBD1. V lost 1 base to trimming and J lost 2 bases; unmatched junction nucleotides: 1. Germline loops: CDR1 SEHNR, CDR2 FQNEAQ (reference sequence). This CDR3 region has 15 residues. CDR3 sequence reads: CASSLEGATNEKLFF. For the CDR3, the DNA is TGTGCCAGCAGCTTAGAGGGGGCCACTAATGAAAAACTGTTTTTT.

This clone was observed once. The chain is built from TRBV15 and TRBJ1-6; 9 bases fit TRBD1. The CDR3 totals 15 residues. With V trimmed by 3 bases and J by 7 bases, 4 bases remained unmatched. CDR1 is LNHNV and CDR2 is YYDKDF in the germline V gene (reference sequence). Here the CDR3 DNA reads TGTGCCACCAGCAGGCCTGGGACAGGGAATTCACCCCTCCACTTT. It encodes CATSRPGTGNSPLHF. Full variable domain (remainder filled in from reference TRBV15 and TRBJ1-6): DAMVIQNPRYQVTQFGKPVTLSCSQTLNHNVMYWYQQKSSQAPKLLFHYYDKDFNNEADTPDNFQSRRPNTSFCFLDIRSPGLGDTAMYLCATSRPGTGNSPLHFGNGTRLTVT.

This chain joins TRBV18 and TRBJ2-7; D possibly corresponds to TRBD2 (6 bases). V was shortened by 6 bases and J by 3 bases, with 18 bases between the two germline ends. The CDR3 has 15 amino acids. In germline, CDR1 is KGHSH, CDR2 LQKENI. CDR3 sequence (DNA): TGTGCCAGCTCCCTCGGGACTCCCGGCGACTACGAGCAGTACTTC. It translates to CASSLGTPGDYEQYF.

The V gene is TRBV7-9, the J gene TRBJ1-3; D remains unclear. The V gene lost 2 bases and the J gene lost 4 bases, with 15 bases spanning the gap. The V gene's germline CDR1 is SEHNR and CDR2 FQNEAQ (reference sequence). This CDR3 contains 16 residues. CDR3 protein: CASSLSPVRSGNTIYF. The CDR3 nucleotides are TGTGCCAGCAGCTTATCCCCCGTGAGGAGCGGAAACACCATATATTTT.

J is TRBJ1-4 and V is TRBV29-1; TRBD1 matches at 7 bases. Losses at the gene ends were 7 bases for V and 7 bases for J; bases not matched to a gene: 9. The germline CDR1 and CDR2 sequences are SQVTM and ANQGSEA. This CDR3 contains 13 residues. For the CDR3, the DNA is TGCAGCGCCATATCGGCAGGGGGTGAAAAACTGTTTTTT. It codes for CSAISAGGEKLFF.

This chain uses TRBV19 with TRBJ2-7, with TRBD1 identical over 7 bases. Losses at the gene ends were 2 bases for V and 3 bases for J; bases not matched to a gene: 4. The V gene's germline CDR1 is LNHDA and CDR2 SQIVND (reference sequence). The CDR3 length is 14 residues. The CDR3 DNA reads TGTGCCAGTAGTATAAGGGCAGGGGGCTACGAGCAGTACTTC. Protein sequence: CASSIRAGGYEQYF.

The chain has TRBV5-1 and TRBJ2-3; D is unclear. Between the trimmed V and J ends, which lost 3 bases and 1 base, there was a span of 15 bases. This CDR3 comprises 16 residues. The germline CDR1 and CDR2 sequences are SGHRS and YFSETQ. The CDR3 loop is CASSSPGPGGTDTQYF. In nucleotides, the CDR3 is TGCGCCAGCAGCTCCCCGGGTCCTGGCGGCACAGATACGCAGTATTTT.

The chain links TRBV7-9 to TRBJ2-5, with a tentative D call TRBD2 (6 bases). The CDR3 is 15 amino acids. Germline V gene sequence: CDR1 SEHNR, CDR2 FQNEAQ (reference sequence). V was cut by 1 base and J by 3 bases, with 12 bases left in between. CDR3 DNA sequence: TGTGCCAGCAGCTTAGAGGGACTTTCAAAAGAGACCCAGTACTTC. This encodes CASSLEGLSKETQYF. The full variable domain, completed using reference TRBV7-9 and TRBJ2-5, is DTGVSQNPRHKITKRGQNVTFRCDPISEHNRLYWYRQTLGQGPEFLTYFQNEAQLEKSRLLSDRFSAERPKGSFSTLEIQRTEQGDSAMYLCASSLEGLSKETQYFGPGTRLLVL.

J is TRBJ1-4 and V is TRBV11-2, with 9 bases fitting TRBD1. The ends lost 5 bases at V and 5 bases at J; junction bases unmatched: 12. CDR1 and CDR2 (germline): SGHAT, FQNNGV. The length of the CDR3 is 17 residues. The CDR3 reads CASSRSGRGTGNEKLFF. DNA for the CDR3: TGTGCCAGCAGCCGCTCCGGGAGAGGGACAGGGAATGAAAAACTGTTTTTT.

The chain is built from TRBV5-6 and TRBJ2-3; 12 nucleotides agree with TRBD2. CDR1 is SGHDT, CDR2 YYEEEE, per germline. The CDR3 spans 16 residues. J lost 4 bases, V lost 3 bases, and 6 bases had no gene match. CDR3 bases: TGTGCCAGCAGCTCAGTGACTAGCGGGAGATCAGATACGCAGTATTTT. Amino acids: CASSSVTSGRSDTQYF.